This T cell receptor beta chain comes out of a study of vaccination effects on CD4 cells after COVID-19. Comment on this clone: Its specificity is unknown.

Culturing for nine to ten days preceded CD4+ T cell isolation. Vaccine administered to participants consisted of two doses of either BNT162b2 or mRNA-1273. With 3 bases clipped from V and 0 bases from J, the junction kept 5 bases outside the gene matches. Germline CDR1 SGHRS, CDR2 YFSETQ. The CDR3 totals 19 residues. Libraries were prepared by immunoSEQ multiplex PCR; TCRdb keeps only in-frame clonotypes and omits some of them. The profile shows about 73,000 clones, around 67% of them singletons. The sequence was obtained from a human donor who received a COVID-19 vaccine. This sequence joins TRBV5-1 and TRBJ2-6; 14 nucleotides line up with TRBD2. This specimen consisted of CD4+ T cells from PBMCs cultured without peptide, obtained after COVID-19 vaccination. CDR3 bases: TGCGCCAGCAGCTCACGGACTAGCGGGGGGCCCTCTGGGGCCAACGTCCTGACTTTC. Protein sequence: CASSSRTSGGPSGANVLTF.